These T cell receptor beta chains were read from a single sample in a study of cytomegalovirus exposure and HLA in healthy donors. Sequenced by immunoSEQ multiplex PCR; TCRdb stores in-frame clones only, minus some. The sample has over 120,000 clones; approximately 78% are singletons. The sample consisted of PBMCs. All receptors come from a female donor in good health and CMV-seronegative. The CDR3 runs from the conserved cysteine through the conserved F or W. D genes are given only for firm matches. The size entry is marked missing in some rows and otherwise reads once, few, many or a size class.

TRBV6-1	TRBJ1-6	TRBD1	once	TGTGCCAGCAGGCGGACAGGTTATAATTCACCCCTCCACTTT	CASRRTGYNSPLHF
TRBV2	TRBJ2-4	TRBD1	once	TGTGCCAGCAGTCGGGACAGGGAAAACATTCAGTACTTC	CASSRDRENIQYF
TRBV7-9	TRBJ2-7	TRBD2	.	TGTGCCGTCCCGGGAGGGGGGCTAAACGACGAGCAGTACTTC	CAVPGGGLNDEQYF
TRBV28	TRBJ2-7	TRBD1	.	TGTGCCAGCAGCGCACAGGGACAGGGGAAGAGCGAGCAGTACTTC	CASSAQGQGKSEQYF
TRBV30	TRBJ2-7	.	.	TGTGCCGGAATAGGGGGATCGCGCGAGCAGTACTTC	CAGIGGSREQYF
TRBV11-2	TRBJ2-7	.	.	TGTGCCAGCAGCTTAGAGGCGGGGCCCTCCTACGAGCAGTACTTC	CASSLEAGPSYEQYF
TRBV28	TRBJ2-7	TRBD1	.	TGTGCCAGCAGGCGTAATACAGGGGGCGGACTCTACGAGCAGTACTTC	CASRRNTGGGLYEQYF
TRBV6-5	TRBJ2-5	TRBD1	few	TGTGCCAGCAGTCAGGACAGGGGGGAGACCCAGTACTTC	CASSQDRGETQYF
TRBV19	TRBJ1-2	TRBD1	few	TGTGCCAGTAATACCGGGACAGGGGGTTATGGCTACACCTTC	CASNTGTGGYGYTF
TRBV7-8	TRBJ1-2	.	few	TGTGCCAGCAGCTTAGAGACAGCGTATGGCTACCCCTTC	CASSLETAYGYPF
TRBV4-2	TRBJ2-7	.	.	TGTGCCAGCAGCCAAACCCCCAGCGGCGAGCAGTACTTC	CASSQTPSGEQYF
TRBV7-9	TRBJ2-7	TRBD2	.	TGTGCCAGCAGCGGACTAGCGGGCGCGACCTACGAGCAGTACTTC	CASSGLAGATYEQYF
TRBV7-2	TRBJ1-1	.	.	TGTGCCAGCAGCGCCAGGGACATCGCTTTCTTT	CASSARDIAFF
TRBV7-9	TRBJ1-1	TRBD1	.	TGTGCCAGCAGCGCTATGACAGGGAGGAACACTGAAGCTTTCTTT	CASSAMTGRNTEAFF
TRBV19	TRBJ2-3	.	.	TGTGCCAGTAGTACCACCGGGACTTATAGCACAGATACGCAGTATTTT	CASSTTGTYSTDTQYF
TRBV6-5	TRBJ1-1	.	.	TGTGCCAGCAGTTATCAGGGGAACACTGAAGCTTTCTTT	CASSYQGNTEAFF
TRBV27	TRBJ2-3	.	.	TGTGCCAGCACGCCTGCAACGAGAGGTACGCAGTATTTT	CASTPATRGTQYF
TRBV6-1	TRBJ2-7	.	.	TGTGCCAGCAGCCTCCTACAGGGAGTTGGTTACGAGCAGTACTTC	CASSLLQGVGYEQYF
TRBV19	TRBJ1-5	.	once	TGTGCCAGTAGCCCCACGCGGAAGAGTAGCAATCAGCCCCAGCATTTT	CASSPTRKSSNQPQHF
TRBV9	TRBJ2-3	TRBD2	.	TGTGCCAGCAGTGAAGGACTAGTTTGGGATACGCAGTATTTT	CASSEGLVWDTQYF
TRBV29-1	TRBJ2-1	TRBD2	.	TGCAGCGTTGAAGATCTCAGCGGGACCTTTTCCTACAAAGAGCAGTTCTTC	CSVEDLSGTFSYKEQFF
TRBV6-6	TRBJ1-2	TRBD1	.	TGTGCCAGCAGTACTGGGACAGGGGCCTATGGCTACACCTTC	CASSTGTGAYGYTF
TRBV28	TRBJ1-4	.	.	TGTGCCAGCAGTTTAGAGGCTTTGGTAAATGAAAAACTGTTTTTT	CASSLEALVNEKLFF
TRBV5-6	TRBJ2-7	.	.	TGTGCCAGCAGCTTTACAGGGAGGGACGAGCAGTACTTC	CASSFTGRDEQYF
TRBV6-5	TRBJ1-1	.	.	TGTGCCAGCAGTTGGGGAGGGAACACTGAAGCTTTCTTT	CASSWGGNTEAFF
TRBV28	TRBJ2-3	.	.	TGTGCCAGCAGTAACGGACATGCCACAGATACGCAGTATTTT	CASSNGHATDTQYF
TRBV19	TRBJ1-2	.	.	TGTGCCAGTAGTATGGGGAGCGGCTATGGCTACACCTTC	CASSMGSGYGYTF
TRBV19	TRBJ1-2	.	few	TGTGCCAGTAGTATAAGGCTGAGGTCGGCTTATGGCTACACCTTC	CASSIRLRSAYGYTF
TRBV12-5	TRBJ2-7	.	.	TGTGCCCGGGGGGGGACAGCTGCCCCCTACGAGCAGTACTTC	CARGGTAAPYEQYF
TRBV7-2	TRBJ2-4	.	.	TGTGCCAGCAGCCCAGGACTAGCCAAAAACATTCAGTACTTC	CASSPGLAKNIQYF
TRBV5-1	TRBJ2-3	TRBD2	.	TGCGCCAGCAGCTTTGCGAGTATAGCGGGGGGAAGGAAAGATACGCAGTATTTT	CASSFASIAGGRKDTQYF
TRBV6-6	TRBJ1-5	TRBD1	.	TGTGCCAGCAGTCGAGGCGACAGGGGCAATCAGCCCCAGCATTTT	CASSRGDRGNQPQHF
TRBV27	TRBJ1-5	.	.	TGTGCCAGCGGGCCCAATCAGCCCCAGCATTTT	CASGPNQPQHF
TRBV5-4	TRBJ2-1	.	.	TGTGCCAGCAGCCCCGGACTCTACAATGAGCAGTTCTTC	CASSPGLYNEQFF
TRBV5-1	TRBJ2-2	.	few	TGCGCCAGCAGCGTCACAACGCCGGGACAACTAAACACCGGGGAGCTGTTTTTT	CASSVTTPGQLNTGELFF
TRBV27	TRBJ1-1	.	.	TGTGCCAGCAGTACCCGACCCAGGGAAGGGTACACTGAAGCTTTCTTT	CASSTRPREGYTEAFF
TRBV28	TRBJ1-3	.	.	TGTGCCAGCACCTTAGGAAACACCATATATTTT	CASTLGNTIYF
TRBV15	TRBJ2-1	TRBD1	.	TGTGCCACCAGCAGAGAGGTGACAGGGTTACATGAGCAGTTCTTC	CATSREVTGLHEQFF
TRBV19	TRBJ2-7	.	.	TGTGCCAGTAGTATAGATCGGGGGTACGAGCAGTACTTC	CASSIDRGYEQYF
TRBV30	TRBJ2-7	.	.	TGTGCCACGGAGGGGGCGGGAAGGACCTACGAGCAGTACTTC	CATEGAGRTYEQYF
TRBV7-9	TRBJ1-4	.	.	TGTGCCAGCAGCTCTCGGACAGCTAATGAAAAACTGTTTTTT	CASSSRTANEKLFF
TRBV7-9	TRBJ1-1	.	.	TGTTCCAGCAGCTTAGAGTCGGGGTCCCAGGCGGAGACTGAAGCTTTCTTT	CSSSLESGSQAETEAFF
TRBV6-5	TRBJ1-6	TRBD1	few	TGTGCCAGCAGTTACGACAGGGATTCACCCCTCCACTTT	CASSYDRDSPLHF
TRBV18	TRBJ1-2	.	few	TGTGCCAGCTCGCCCCCCACCGAGTCCTATGGCTACACCTTC	CASSPPTESYGYTF
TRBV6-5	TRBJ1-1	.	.	TGTGCCAGCAGTTATGACAGCTACACTGAAGCTTTCTTT	CASSYDSYTEAFF
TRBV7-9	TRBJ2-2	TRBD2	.	TGTGCCAGCAGCTTCTTCCCCCCTAGCGGGGGCCAGTACAGGGGGGAGCTGTTTTTT	CASSFFPPSGGQYRGELFF
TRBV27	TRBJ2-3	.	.	TGTGCCACCCGAGGTACGGGAGTAACACCGGCCCGACACACAGATACGCAGTATTTT	CATRGTGVTPARHTDTQYF
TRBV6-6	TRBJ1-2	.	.	TGTGCCAGCAGAGAGGGTGTTGGCTACACCTTC	CASREGVGYTF
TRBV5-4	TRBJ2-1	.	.	TGTGCCAGCAGCTCACGGGGGGCCCCCGGGGGCTCCTACAATGAGCAGTTCTTC	CASSSRGAPGGSYNEQFF
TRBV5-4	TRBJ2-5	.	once	TGTGCCAGCAGCTTGAACGGGGTCCAAGAGACCCAGTACTTC	CASSLNGVQETQYF
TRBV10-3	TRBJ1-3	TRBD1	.	TGTGCCATCAGCCCGGGACAGCTTCCCTCTGGAAACACCATATATTTT	CAISPGQLPSGNTIYF
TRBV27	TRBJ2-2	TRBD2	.	TGTGCCAGCACTTACCTCTCGGCCCGAGCGGGATACTCCGGGGAGCTGTTTTTT	CASTYLSARAGYSGELFF
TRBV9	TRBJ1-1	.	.	TGTGCCAGCAGCGCTACAGGGAGGGGGACTGAAGCTTTCTTT	CASSATGRGTEAFF
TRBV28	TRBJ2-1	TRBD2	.	TGTGCCAGCAGTATCACTAGCGTGACTTACAATGAGCAGTTCTTC	CASSITSVTYNEQFF
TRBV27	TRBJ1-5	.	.	TGTGCCAGCAGTCAGACGGGACAACTATATCAGCCCCAGCATTTT	CASSQTGQLYQPQHF
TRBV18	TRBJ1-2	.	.	TGTGCCAGCTCACCACCAGGACAGCTTAACTATGGCTACACCTTC	CASSPPGQLNYGYTF
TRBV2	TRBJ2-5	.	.	TGTGCCAGCAGTGAATTAGAAAGACGGGAGTGGGGAGAGACCCAGTACTTC	CASSELERREWGETQYF